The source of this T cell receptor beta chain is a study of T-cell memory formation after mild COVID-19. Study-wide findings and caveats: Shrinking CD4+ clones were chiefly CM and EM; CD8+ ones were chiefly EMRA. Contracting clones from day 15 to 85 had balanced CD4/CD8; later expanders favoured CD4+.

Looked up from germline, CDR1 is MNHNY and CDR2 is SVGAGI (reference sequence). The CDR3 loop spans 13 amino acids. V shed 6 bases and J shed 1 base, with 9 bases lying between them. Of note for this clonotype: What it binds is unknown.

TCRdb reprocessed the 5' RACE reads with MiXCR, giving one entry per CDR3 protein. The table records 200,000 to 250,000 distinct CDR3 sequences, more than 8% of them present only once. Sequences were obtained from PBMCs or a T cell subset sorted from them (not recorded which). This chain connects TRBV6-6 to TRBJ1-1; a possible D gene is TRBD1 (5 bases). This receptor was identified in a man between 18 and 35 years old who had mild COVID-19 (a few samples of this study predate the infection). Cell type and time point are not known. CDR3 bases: TGTGCCAGCAGCCGAGGACAGAACACTGAAGCTTTCTTT. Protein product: CASSRGQNTEAFF.